This is a list of T cell receptor beta chains from one sample in a study of T cell repertoires in cytomegalovirus infection. Via MiXCR, TCRdb re-called the reads, giving one row per CDR3 protein. The top ten hold about an eighth of the sample, which has more than 250,000 distinct CDR3 sequences, around 25% seen once. These receptors lack a known antigen. The sequencing used cultured PBMCs, collected from culture after CMV antigen stimulation. These receptors were taken from a human donor in good health (CMV status not recorded). Some clones in this sample may be carry-over from other donors' samples. Each CDR3 is given with its conserved first and last residue. The D gene is left open where the match is weak. For some rows the clone size is stated as once, few or many, or as a class when expanded; others skip it.

TRBD2 | few | 16 | TRBJ2-1 | TRBV14 | CASSLERTSGYNEQFF | TGTGCCAGCAGCCTGGAGCGGACTAGCGGCTACAATGAGCAGTTCTTC
. | . | 13 | TRBJ2-5 | TRBV7-9 | CASSIKLTETQYF | TGTGCCAGCAGTATAAAACTGACGGAGACCCAGTACTTC
. | few | 13 | TRBJ2-1 | TRBV28 | CASRDPRADEQFF | TGTGCCAGCAGGGACCCTCGGGCTGATGAGCAGTTCTTC
TRBD1 | . | 14 | TRBJ1-1 | TRBV6-2/TRBV6-3 | CASSYGTVNTEAFF | TGTGCCAGCAGTTACGGGACAGTGAACACTGAAGCTTTCTTT
. | . | 14 | TRBJ2-3 | TRBV6-2/TRBV6-3 | CASSYSPPPDTQYF | TGTGCCAGCAGTTACTCCCCTCCACCGGATACGCAGTATTTT
. | many | 11 | TRBJ1-2 | TRBV12-3/TRBV12-4 | CASTLGDGYTF | TGTGCCAGCACCCTGGGGGATGGCTACACCTTC
. | . | 11 | TRBJ2-2 | TRBV7-9 | CGAGEAGELFF | TGTGGGGCCGGGGAGGCCGGGGAGCTGTTTTTT
. | . | 13 | TRBJ2-6 | TRBV7-9 | CASSPDGANVLTF | TGTGCCAGCAGCCCTGATGGGGCCAACGTCCTGACTTTC
TRBD1 | many | 14 | TRBJ2-7 | TRBV12-3/TRBV12-4 | CASSPSGTDLVQYF | TGTGCCAGCAGTCCATCCGGGACAGACCTTGTGCAGTACTTC
. | . | 13 | TRBJ2-1 | TRBV7-2 | CASSLESVSEQFF | TGTGCCAGCAGCTTAGAATCGGTTAGTGAGCAGTTCTTC
. | few | 14 | TRBJ2-7 | TRBV2 | CASSANQGVYEQYF | TGTGCCAGCAGTGCCAACCAGGGAGTTTACGAGCAGTACTTC
TRBD1 | . | 15 | TRBJ2-1 | TRBV6-2/TRBV6-3 | CASSVRTGAAGEQFF | TGTGCCAGCAGTGTCCGGACAGGGGCGGCGGGTGAGCAGTTCTTC
TRBD2 | few | 17 | TRBJ2-7 | TRBV28 | CASSFASGRNSLWGQYF | TGTGCCAGCAGTTTCGCTAGCGGGAGAAACTCCCTGTGGGGGCAGTACTTC
TRBD1 | . | 14 | TRBJ1-1 | TRBV29-1 | CSVEDPTGGVLAFF | TGCAGCGTTGAAGATCCCACAGGGGGCGTATTGGCTTTCTTT
TRBD2 | many | 19 | TRBJ2-1 | TRBV11-2 | CASSFGTSGSPSSYNEQFF | TGTGCCAGCAGCTTCGGGACTAGCGGGAGCCCCAGCTCCTACAATGAGCAGTTCTTC
. | . | 15 | TRBJ1-2 | TRBV4-1 | CASSQDLGDDYGYTF | TGCGCCAGCAGCCAAGACCTCGGGGACGACTATGGCTACACCTTC
TRBD2 | . | 16 | TRBJ2-7 | TRBV6-5 | CASSYNIAGGPYEQYF | TGTGCCAGCAGTTACAACATAGCGGGAGGCCCCTACGAGCAGTACTTC
TRBD2 | . | 14 | TRBJ2-3 | TRBV6-2/TRBV6-3 | CASVRTSGLDTQYF | TGTGCCTCCGTAAGGACTAGCGGTTTGGATACGCAGTATTTT
. | . | 15 | TRBJ2-3 | TRBV7-2 | CASSSRGREVDTQYF | TGTGCCAGCAGCTCACGGGGCCGTGAGGTGGATACGCAGTATTTT